This T cell receptor beta chain originates from a study of T cells in Graves' hyperthyroidism and ophthalmopathy. Turning to the study itself: Peripheral blood samples were taken at initial diagnosis, prior to any treatment.

Overall study findings and caveats: Ophthalmopathy, as predicted by the model, came a median around 6 months after the prediction.

Uncontrolled infections, other autoimmune diseases, pregnancy or lactation led to exclusion of patients. Every diagnosis used clinical symptoms, serum thyroxine and TRAb, thyroid ultrasound and orbital computed tomography. In regard to this clonotype: What it binds is not known.

From RNA transcripts, TCR beta CDR3 regions were amplified. First-round RT-PCR targeting the TCR CDR3 was performed with the HTBI primer set. TCRdb re-derived calls from the multiplex PCR reads in MiXCR, one entry per CDR3 protein. Here the sample spans about 400,000 distinct CDR3 sequences, around a quarter being singletons. This sequence originates from a man in his forties or fifties with Graves' hyperthyroidism. Sequenced material: blood.

The CDR3 is CASSFLDSTTDTQYF. CDR3 coding DNA: TGCGCCAGCAGCTTCCTGGACAGTACCACAGATACGCAGTATTTT. The chain carries TRBV5-1 and TRBJ2-3, with D possibly being TRBD1 (6 bases). Trimming left V 2 bases short and J 2 bases short, with 12 bases between. The CDR3 loop spans 15 amino acids. From germline, CDR1 is SGHRS and CDR2 YFSETQ.